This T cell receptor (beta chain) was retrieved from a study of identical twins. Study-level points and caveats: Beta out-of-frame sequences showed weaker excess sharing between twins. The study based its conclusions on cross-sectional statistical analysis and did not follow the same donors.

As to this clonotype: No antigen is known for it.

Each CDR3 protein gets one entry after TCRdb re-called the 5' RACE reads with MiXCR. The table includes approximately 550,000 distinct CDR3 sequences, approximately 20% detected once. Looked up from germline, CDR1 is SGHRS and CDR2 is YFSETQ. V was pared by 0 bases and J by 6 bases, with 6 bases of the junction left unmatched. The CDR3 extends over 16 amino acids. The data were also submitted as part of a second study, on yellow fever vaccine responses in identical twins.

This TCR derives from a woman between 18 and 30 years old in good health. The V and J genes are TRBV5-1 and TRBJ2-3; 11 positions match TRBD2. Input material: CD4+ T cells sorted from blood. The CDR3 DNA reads TGCGCCAGCAGCTTGGCCGGGGGACTAGCGGCCGATACGCAGTATTTT. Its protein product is CASSLAGGLAADTQYF.